The clone carrying this T cell receptor (beta chain) has only one observation. A read error is possible here, since a much larger clone lies one base away. The CDR3 is made up of 14 amino acids. CDR1 and CDR2 from the germline V gene are SQVTM and ANQGSEA. The V end lost 2 bases, the J end lost 2 bases, and 11 bases lay between the germline ends. This sample was taken from a study of identical twins. A single record per CDR3 protein comes from TCRdb applying MiXCR to the 5' RACE reads. The data contain approximately 1.8 million distinct CDR3 sequences, around a third of them seen just once; the ten biggest clones take up about 0.3%.

Sequencing was done on a sample of cord blood. V is TRBV29-1 and J is TRBJ2-3; D gene unclear. This TCR was recovered from a newborn girl in good health. CDR3 region: CSVESIANTDTQYF. The CDR3 nucleotides read TGCAGCGTTGAATCTATCGCCAACACAGATACGCAGTATTTT.